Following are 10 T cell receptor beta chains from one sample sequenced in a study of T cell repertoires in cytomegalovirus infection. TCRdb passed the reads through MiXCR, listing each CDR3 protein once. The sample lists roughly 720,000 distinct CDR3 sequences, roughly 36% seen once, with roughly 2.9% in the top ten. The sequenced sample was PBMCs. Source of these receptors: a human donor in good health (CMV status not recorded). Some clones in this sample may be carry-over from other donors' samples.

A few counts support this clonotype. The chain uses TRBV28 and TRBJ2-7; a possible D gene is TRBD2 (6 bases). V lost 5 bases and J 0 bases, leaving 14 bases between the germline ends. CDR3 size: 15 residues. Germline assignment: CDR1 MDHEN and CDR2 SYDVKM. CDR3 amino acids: CASSEAGLDSYEQYF. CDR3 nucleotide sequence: TGTGCCAGCAGTGAGGCGGGGTTAGACTCCTACGAGCAGTACTTC.

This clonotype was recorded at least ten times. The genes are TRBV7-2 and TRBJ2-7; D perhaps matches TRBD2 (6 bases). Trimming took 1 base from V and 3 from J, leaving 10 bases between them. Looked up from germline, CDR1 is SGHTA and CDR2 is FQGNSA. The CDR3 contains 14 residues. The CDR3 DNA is TGTGCCAGCAGCTTAGTCGAGGGAGGCTACGAGCAGTACTTC. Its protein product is CASSLVEGGYEQYF.

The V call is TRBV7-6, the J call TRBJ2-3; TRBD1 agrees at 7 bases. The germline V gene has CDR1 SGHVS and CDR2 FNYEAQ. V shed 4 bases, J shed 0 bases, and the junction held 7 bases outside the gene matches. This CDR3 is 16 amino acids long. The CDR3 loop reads CASSCSGTVSTDTQYF. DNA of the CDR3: TGTGCCAGCAGCTGTTCCGGGACAGTTAGCACAGATACGCAGTATTTT.

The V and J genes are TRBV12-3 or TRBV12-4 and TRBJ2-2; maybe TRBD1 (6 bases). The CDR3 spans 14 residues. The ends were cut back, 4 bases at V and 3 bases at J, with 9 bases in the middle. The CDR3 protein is CASSSTGHTGELFF. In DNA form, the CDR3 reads TGTGCCAGCAGTTCGACAGGCCACACCGGGGAGCTGTTTTTT.

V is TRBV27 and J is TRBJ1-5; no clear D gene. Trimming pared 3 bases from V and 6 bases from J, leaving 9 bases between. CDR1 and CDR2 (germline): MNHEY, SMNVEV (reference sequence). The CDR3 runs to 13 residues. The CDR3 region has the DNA TGTGCCAGCAGTTTCGGTGAGGGTCAGCCCCAGCATTTT. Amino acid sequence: CASSFGEGQPQHF.

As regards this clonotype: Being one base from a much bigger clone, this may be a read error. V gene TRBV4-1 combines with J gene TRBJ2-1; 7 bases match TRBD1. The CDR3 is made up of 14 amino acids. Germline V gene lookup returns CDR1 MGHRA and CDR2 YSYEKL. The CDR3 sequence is CDSSQGDRDNEQFF. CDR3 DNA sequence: TGCGACAGCAGCCAAGGGGACAGAGACAATGAGCAGTTCTTC.

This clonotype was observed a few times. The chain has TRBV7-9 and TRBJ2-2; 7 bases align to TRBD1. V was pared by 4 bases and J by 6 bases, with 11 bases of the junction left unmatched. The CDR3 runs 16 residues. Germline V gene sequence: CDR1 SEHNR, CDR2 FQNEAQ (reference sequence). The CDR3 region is CASSSVGQHASGELFF. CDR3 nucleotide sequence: TGTGCCAGCAGCTCGGTGGGACAGCACGCTTCCGGGGAGCTGTTTTTT.

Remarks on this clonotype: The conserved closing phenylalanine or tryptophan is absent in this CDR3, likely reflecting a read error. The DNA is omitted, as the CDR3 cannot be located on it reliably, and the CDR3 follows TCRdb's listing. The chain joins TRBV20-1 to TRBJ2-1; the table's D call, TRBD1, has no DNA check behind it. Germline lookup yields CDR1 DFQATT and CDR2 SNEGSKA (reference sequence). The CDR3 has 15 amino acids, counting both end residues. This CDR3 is CSARDAGLGVNEQLL.

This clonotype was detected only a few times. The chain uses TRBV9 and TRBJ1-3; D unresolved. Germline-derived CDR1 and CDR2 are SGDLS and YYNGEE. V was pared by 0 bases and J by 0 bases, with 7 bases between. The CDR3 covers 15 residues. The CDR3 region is CASSVGVSSGNTIYF. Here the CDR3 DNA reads TGTGCCAGCAGCGTAGGGGTGAGCTCTGGAAACACCATATATTTT.

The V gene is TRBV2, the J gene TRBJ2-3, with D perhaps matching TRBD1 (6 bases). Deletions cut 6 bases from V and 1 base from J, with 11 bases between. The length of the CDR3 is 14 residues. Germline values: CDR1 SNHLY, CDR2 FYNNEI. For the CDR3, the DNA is TGTGCCAGCAGGCAGGGGATCGGCACAGATACGCAGTATTTT. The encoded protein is CASRQGIGTDTQYF.